This T cell receptor beta chain was profiled in a study of STAT5B mutations in CD4+ large granular lymphocyte leukemia. Generated by immunoSEQ multiplex PCR, the TCRdb table keeps only in-frame clones and is missing some. Of under 35,000 clones listed, roughly two thirds are singletons. V was pared by 0 bases and J by 3 bases, with 9 bases between. The CDR3 runs 15 residues. Germline V CDR1 and CDR2: SGDLS, YYNGEE. The chain uses TRBV9 and TRBJ2-2; D unclear. The source is a human donor in good health. Sequencing used CD4+ T cells from blood buffy coats. CDR3 loop: CASSVDPQDTGELFF. CDR3 DNA: TGTGCCAGCAGCGTAGACCCACAAGACACCGGGGAGCTGTTTTTT.